The clone carrying this T cell receptor (beta chain) was counted at least ten times. Antigen: not known. The data stem from a study of early T cells in non-severe SARS-CoV-2 infection. Study-level information: The study sequenced bulk RNA from unsorted whole blood, with chains unpaired. The study's findings and limits: Sequences matched to VDJdb favored anti-spike CD8 responses, while private and CD4 specificities were missed.

Molecules of cDNA were individually given unique molecular identifiers that were attached to them. Each CDR3 protein is one row after TCRdb ran MiXCR on the 5' RACE reads. The sample includes about 80,000 distinct CDR3 sequences, about 9.6% seen only once; the top ten take around 4.6%. The CDR3 sequence is 14 residues long. Germline V gene lookup returns CDR1 MDHEN and CDR2 SYDVKM. Trimming at V came to 4 bases and at J to 6 bases, leaving 6 bases not matched to a gene. The receptor was derived from an adult who was a healthcare worker with PCR-confirmed SARS-CoV-2 infection or an uninfected control (not recorded which). The chain links TRBV28 to TRBJ1-5, with TRBD1 matching over 7 bases. The sample consisted of whole blood. This CDR3 reads CASSYPQGGQPQHF. CDR3 nucleotides: TGTGCCAGCAGTTACCCCCAGGGGGGTCAGCCCCAGCATTTT.